Listed here is a single T cell receptor (beta chain). The entry originates in a study of long-term antiretroviral therapy in people with HIV. Each donor had at least one pre-ART and at least two post-ART PBMC samples. Each sample contained 1-10 million cryopreserved PBMC, thawed before DNA extraction. This was the immunoSEQ v3.0 assay at survey level. Repertoires were generated with immunoSEQ multiplex PCR, while TCRdb's copy carries only in-frame clones and drops some. The data hold tens of thousands of clones, with around 86% observed a single time. V was shortened by 0 bases and J by 7 bases, with 16 bases between the two germline ends. CDR1 is SGDLS and CDR2 is YYNGEE in the germline V gene. There are 15 residues in the CDR3.

The sample here was unsorted PBMCs, taken 0.2 years before starting antiretroviral therapy. The clonotype comes from a man between 18 and 35 years old with HIV. The genes are TRBV9 and TRBJ1-1, with D maybe TRBD1 (6 bases). The CDR3 reads CASSVDAGGRGEAFF. CDR3 DNA: TGTGCCAGCAGCGTAGATGCCGGGGGCCGGGGTGAAGCTTTCTTT.